The 28 T cell receptor beta chains below come from one sample, sequenced in a study of shared clonotypes between healthy human individuals (dated by TCRdb to 2019 to 2021). The library relied on the immunoSEQ multiplex PCR assay. What TCRdb holds here is the immuneACCESS table cut down to in-frame rearrangements. Part of the clones is not present; checked against another copy, under half of the missing clones reflect an unresolved V gene, and the others are unexplained. Present in this sample are about 1.5 million clones, about 96% of which were seen just once. The ten largest make up 1% to 1.5% of the sample. Sequenced: naive CD4+ T cells sorted from blood. Reading the label with the study, this specimen's cell subset or site is: CD45RA+ positively selected. These receptors were taken from a man in his thirties or forties in good health.

The genes are TRBV18 and TRBJ2-2, with 7 nucleotides matching TRBD2. The CDR3 length is 16 residues. V shed 6 bases, J shed 0 bases, and the junction held 7 bases outside the gene matches. Germline assignment: CDR1 KGHSH and CDR2 LQKENI. The CDR3 DNA is TGTGCCAGCTCTCAAGTCGGGACTACGAACACCGGGGAGCTGTTTTTT. It codes for CASSQVGTTNTGELFF.

This chain links TRBV28 with TRBJ2-7; perhaps TRBD2 as D (5 bases). This CDR3 spans 11 amino acids. V was clipped by 6 bases and J by 5 bases, with 8 bases between them. Per germline, CDR1 MDHEN and CDR2 SYDVKM. Written as DNA, the CDR3 is TGTGCCAGCAGGGACTCAAACGAGCAGTACTTC. It is translated as CASRDSNEQYF.

J is TRBJ2-3 and V is TRBV19, with a weak D call TRBD2 (7 bases). V was trimmed by 3 bases and J by 0 bases, leaving 22 bases between them. Germline lookup yields CDR1 LNHDA and CDR2 SQIVND (reference sequence). CDR3 size: 19 residues. The CDR3 DNA follows: TGTGCCAGTAGTATCCCCGCTCCCGGGAGGAGGGGGAGCACAGATACGCAGTATTTT. It is translated as CASSIPAPGRRGSTDTQYF. Filled out from reference TRBV19 and TRBJ2-3, the complete variable domain reads DGGITQSPKYLFRKEGQNVTLSCEQNLNHDAMYWYRQDPGQGLRLIYYSQIVNDFQKGDIAEGYSVSREKKESFPLTVTSAQKNPTAFYLCASSIPAPGRRGSTDTQYFGPGTRLTVL.

The chain combines TRBV9 with TRBJ1-5; no clear D gene. Looked up from germline, CDR1 is SGDLS and CDR2 is YYNGEE. The CDR3 extends over 14 amino acids. V gave up 0 bases and J gave up 4 bases, with 8 bases separating them. CDR3 region: CASSVDPYNQPQHF. As DNA, the CDR3 is TGTGCCAGCAGCGTAGACCCTTATAATCAGCCCCAGCATTTT.

This chain joins TRBV7-2 and TRBJ2-1, with 8 bases fitting TRBD2. This CDR3 spans 16 amino acids. The J segment lost 1 base and the V segment lost 6 bases, leaving 8 bases of the junction unmatched. From germline, CDR1 is SGHTA and CDR2 FQGNSA. The CDR3 is CASSPRAGVSYNEQFF. The CDR3 DNA reads as TGTGCCAGCAGTCCCCGAGCGGGAGTATCCTACAATGAGCAGTTCTTC.

The chain couples TRBV29-1 to TRBJ1-4; perhaps TRBD1 as D (5 bases). The germline CDR1 and CDR2 sequences are SQVTM and ANQGSEA. CDR3 size: 13 residues. The V end was cut by 5 bases, the J end by 2 bases, with 9 bases between. CDR3 nucleotides: TGCAGCGTTATGGGGGGGACTAATGAAAAACTGTTTTTT. Amino acids: CSVMGGTNEKLFF.

V gene TRBV28 combines with J gene TRBJ1-2; no definite D call. The CDR3 is 15 residues long. Germline V gene sequence: CDR1 MDHEN, CDR2 SYDVKM. V gave up 7 bases and J gave up 3 bases, with 18 bases separating them. The DNA for the CDR3 is TGTGCCAGCACCAATCTACGGTCCGGCTACTATGGCTACACCTTC. It specifies CASTNLRSGYYGYTF.

The chain couples TRBV6-5 to TRBJ1-2; D is unresolved. V lost 5 bases to trimming and J lost 4 bases, with 11 bases between them. Germline V gene sequence: CDR1 MNHEY, CDR2 SVGAGI. The CDR3 has 13 residues. CDR3 in DNA: TGTGCCAGCAGTCGAGGGAAGGGCTATGGCTACACCTTC. It specifies CASSRGKGYGYTF.

This chain links TRBV5-1 with TRBJ2-3, with D perhaps TRBD2 (5 bases). Trimming stripped 4 bases from V and 3 bases from J, with 18 bases between. Germline CDR1 reads SGHRS; CDR2 reads YFSETQ. The CDR3 is made up of 16 amino acids. CDR3: CASSIRLTPGTDTQYF. Written as DNA, the CDR3 is TGCGCCAGCAGCATCAGGCTTACCCCGGGAACAGATACGCAGTATTTT.

The V gene is TRBV5-4, the J gene TRBJ2-3; D is uncertain. The length of the CDR3 is 13 residues. V was pared by 4 bases and J by 4 bases, with 10 bases between. In germline, CDR1 is SGHNT, CDR2 YYREEE (reference sequence). The CDR3 loop is CASSKRTADTQYF. CDR3 nucleotides: TGTGCCAGCAGCAAAAGGACGGCAGATACGCAGTATTTT. Drawing the rest from reference TRBV5-4 and TRBJ2-3, the complete variable domain is ETGVTQSPTHLIKTRGQQVTLRCSSQSGHNTVSWYQQALGQGPQFIFQYYREEENGRGNFPPRFSGLQFPNYSSELNVNALELDDSALYLCASSKRTADTQYFGPGTRLTVL.

CDR3 sequence (DNA): TGTGCCAGCAGTGGGCAGGGGTATGAAAAACTGTTTTTT. This codes for CASSGQGYEKLFF. The rearrangement joins TRBV2 to TRBJ1-4; the D gene is possibly TRBD1 (6 bases). This CDR3 has 13 amino acids. V was trimmed by 4 bases and J by 6 bases, leaving 9 bases between them. The germline V gene encodes CDR1 SNHLY and CDR2 FYNNEI.

This clone was recorded only once. V is TRBV11-2 and J is TRBJ2-1; perhaps TRBD2 as D (5 bases). The CDR3 length is 15 residues. Trimming removed 1 base at V and 6 bases at J, with 13 bases between. Per germline, CDR1 SGHAT and CDR2 FQNNGV. CDR3 loop: CASSLARGSGNEQFF. The CDR3 DNA reads as TGTGCCAGCAGCTTAGCTCGGGGTTCGGGCAATGAGCAGTTCTTC.

This chain links TRBV19 with TRBJ2-3, with 8 bases lining up with TRBD1. V dropped 5 bases and J dropped 2; count of bases not matched to a gene: 9. CDR1 is LNHDA, CDR2 SQIVND, per germline (reference sequence). The CDR3 contains 16 residues. The CDR3 sequence is CASSLSGQGLTDTQYF. Here the CDR3 DNA reads TGTGCCAGTAGTCTCAGTGGACAGGGTCTCACAGATACGCAGTATTTT.

V usage is TRBV9 and J usage is TRBJ2-2; D gene ambiguous. Germline V lookup: CDR1 SGDLS, CDR2 YYNGEE. V lost 0 bases and J lost 0, with 15 bases in between. CDR3 length: 18 residues. CDR3 loop: CASSVGIFGTSNTGELFF. The DNA for the CDR3 is TGTGCCAGCAGCGTAGGAATTTTCGGCACATCGAACACCGGGGAGCTGTTTTTT.

V is TRBV18 and J is TRBJ1-4; D is unresolved. The CDR3 extends over 12 amino acids. V lost 4 bases and J lost 8, with 8 bases in between. Germline V gene lookup returns CDR1 KGHSH and CDR2 LQKENI. Here the CDR3 DNA reads TGTGCCAGCTCACGGGGATACGAAAAACTGTTTTTT. Its protein product is CASSRGYEKLFF.

The CDR3 spells CASSPGYPYEQYF. Written as DNA, the CDR3 is TGTGCCAGCAGCCCGGGGTATCCTTACGAGCAGTACTTC. The chain is built from TRBV14 and TRBJ2-7; a weak D match, TRBD2 (5 bases). The V gene's germline CDR1 is SGHDN and CDR2 FVKESK. The CDR3 runs to 13 residues. The V end was cut by 4 bases, the J end by 4 bases, with 11 bases between.

CDR3 residues: CASEKLAGEPYEQYF. In nucleotides, the CDR3 is TGTGCCAGCGAAAAACTAGCGGGAGAGCCCTACGAGCAGTACTTC. The rearrangement joins TRBV21-1 to TRBJ2-7; TRBD2 is the table's D call and was not checked against the DNA. TRBV21-1 counts as a pseudogene. There are 15 residues in the CDR3.

The rearrangement joins TRBV2 to TRBJ1-4; perhaps TRBD1 as D (6 bases). Trimming left V 6 bases short and J 5 bases short, with 13 bases between. The germline V gene encodes CDR1 SNHLY and CDR2 FYNNEI. There are 14 residues in the CDR3. Written as DNA, the CDR3 is TGTGCCAGCAGACAGACAGGCGGGAATGAAAAACTGTTTTTT. Translated: CASRQTGGNEKLFF.

V is TRBV5-1 and J is TRBJ1-2; a possible D gene is TRBD1 (6 bases). V lost 3 bases and J 8 bases, leaving 11 bases between the germline ends. In germline, CDR1 is SGHRS, CDR2 YFSETQ. This CDR3 region has 12 residues. The DNA of the CDR3 is TGCGCCAGCAGCTCACAGGGTTGGGGCTACACCTTC. It yields the protein CASSSQGWGYTF.

The chain joins TRBV6-6 to TRBJ2-2, with D perhaps matching TRBD1 (6 bases). Germline-derived CDR1 and CDR2 are MNHNY and SVGAGI (reference sequence). This CDR3 is built from 16 residues. V was shortened by 0 bases and J by 3 bases, with 11 bases between the two germline ends. The CDR3 nucleotides read TGTGCCAGCAGTTACTCTCAGGGGCAATACACCGGGGAGCTGTTTTTT. Protein product: CASSYSQGQYTGELFF.

This sequence joins TRBV28 and TRBJ2-7, with 10 bases lining up with TRBD1. V lost 6 bases and J lost 3; bases outside the gene matches: 11. The CDR3 is 16 amino acids. Germline lookup yields CDR1 MDHEN and CDR2 SYDVKM. In nucleotides, the CDR3 is TGTGCCAGCAGCCCTTCTCTAGGACAGGGGGTCTACGAGCAGTACTTC. Residues: CASSPSLGQGVYEQYF.

The rearrangement uses TRBV9 and TRBJ2-3; perhaps TRBD2 as D (5 bases). Per germline, CDR1 SGDLS and CDR2 YYNGEE. V gave up 0 bases and J gave up 0 bases, with 17 bases separating them. This CDR3 region has 18 residues. CDR3 DNA: TGTGCCAGCAGCGTAGGTCATAGGCTAGCAACTAGCACAGATACGCAGTATTTT. It is translated as CASSVGHRLATSTDTQYF.

The V call is TRBV7-2, the J call TRBJ2-7; 7 bases match TRBD2. Germline loops: CDR1 SGHTA, CDR2 FQGNSA. V trimming: 1 base; J trimming: 4 bases; junction bases outside the gene matches: 1. The CDR3 has 13 residues. The CDR3 region is CASSLGGRYEQYF. Here the CDR3 DNA reads TGTGCCAGCAGCTTAGGCGGGAGATACGAGCAGTACTTC.

The rearrangement joins TRBV10-1 to TRBJ2-7, with 7 bases identical to TRBD2. CDR1 WNHNN and CDR2 SYGVQD come from the germline V gene (reference sequence). V gave up 2 bases and J gave up 1 base; unmatched junction bases: 8. CDR3 size: 16 residues. This CDR3 reads CASSERSSGASYEQYF. The CDR3 DNA reads TGCGCCAGCAGTGAGAGGTCGAGCGGGGCTTCCTACGAGCAGTACTTC.

V usage is TRBV6-1 and J usage is TRBJ2-7; D gene uncertain. The CDR3 is made up of 11 amino acids. The germline V and J ends were trimmed by 4 bases and 5 bases, with 6 bases remaining between them. CDR1 and CDR2 (germline): MNHNS, SASEGT. CDR3 sequence reads: CASSGVNEQYF. CDR3 DNA sequence: TGTGCCAGCAGTGGGGTCAACGAGCAGTACTTC.

On this clone: The sample holds other DNA sequences that translate to the same CDR3. The rearrangement uses TRBV18 and TRBJ2-3, with D maybe TRBD2 (5 bases). The V gene's germline CDR1 is KGHSH and CDR2 LQKENI. The CDR3 is 15 residues long. Deletions cut 3 bases from V and 1 base from J, with 11 bases between. The CDR3 is CASSPPSLGTDTQYF. CDR3 nucleotide sequence: TGTGCCAGCTCACCCCCTAGCTTGGGCACAGATACGCAGTATTTT.

The rearrangement uses TRBV9 and TRBJ1-2; TRBD1 matches 8 bases. Looked up from germline, CDR1 is SGDLS and CDR2 is YYNGEE. Trimming at V came to 0 bases and at J to 6 bases, leaving 1 base not matched to a gene. The CDR3 totals 13 residues. The CDR3 is CASSVVTGDGYTF. The CDR3 DNA is TGTGCCAGCAGCGTAGTGACAGGGGATGGCTACACCTTC.

The chain employs TRBV5-1 and TRBJ2-5; the D gene could be TRBD1 or TRBD2 (5 bases each). Trimming shortened V by 4 bases and J by 5 bases, and 12 bases separated the two germline ends. This CDR3 is 13 amino acids long. Germline values: CDR1 SGHRS, CDR2 YFSETQ. CDR3 sequence: CASSVGPQETQYF. The DNA for the CDR3 is TGCGCCAGCAGCGTGGGACCGCAGGAGACCCAGTACTTC. Full variable domain (missing parts from reference TRBV5-1 and TRBJ2-5): KAGVTQTPRYLIKTRGQQVTLSCSPISGHRSVSWYQQTPGQGLQFLFEYFSETQRNKGNFPGRFSGRQFSNSRSEMNVSTLELGDSALYLCASSVGPQETQYFGPGTRLLVL.